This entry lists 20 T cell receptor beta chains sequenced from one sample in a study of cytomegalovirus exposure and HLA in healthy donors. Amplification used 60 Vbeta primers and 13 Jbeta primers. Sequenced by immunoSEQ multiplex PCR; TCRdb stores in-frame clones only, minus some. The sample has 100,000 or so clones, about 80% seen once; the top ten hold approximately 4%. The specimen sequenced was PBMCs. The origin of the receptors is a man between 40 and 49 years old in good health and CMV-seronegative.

In DNA, the CDR3 is TGTGCCAGCAGTGCCACCCAATCCGGGACAGACCTTGGAAACACCATATATTTT. It encodes CASSATQSGTDLGNTIYF. The chain combines TRBV6-4 with TRBJ1-3; 7 nucleotides align to TRBD1. The trim removed 4 bases at V and 3 bases at J, leaving 15 bases unmatched. CDR3 length: 18 residues. Germline V gives CDR1 MRHNA, CDR2 SNTAGT.

CDR3 sequence (DNA): TGTGCCAGTATTTGGCGGGGTAGCACAGATACGCAGTATTTT. Its translation: CASIWRGSTDTQYF. The chain joins TRBV19 to TRBJ2-3; possible D gene TRBD2, 6 bases. Germline assignment: CDR1 LNHDA and CDR2 SQIVND (reference sequence). The V and J ends lost 7 bases and 0 bases respectively, with 11 bases between them. This CDR3 is 14 amino acids long.

Here the CDR3 DNA reads TGCGCCAGCAGCTTGGCCCCTAGCGGGGCTCCCTACGAGCAGTACTTC. Protein sequence: CASSLAPSGAPYEQYF. The chain uses TRBV5-1 and TRBJ2-7, with TRBD2 matching over 9 bases. V dropped 0 bases and J dropped 2; count of bases not matched to a gene: 6. The CDR3 loop spans 16 amino acids. In germline, CDR1 is SGHRS, CDR2 YFSETQ.

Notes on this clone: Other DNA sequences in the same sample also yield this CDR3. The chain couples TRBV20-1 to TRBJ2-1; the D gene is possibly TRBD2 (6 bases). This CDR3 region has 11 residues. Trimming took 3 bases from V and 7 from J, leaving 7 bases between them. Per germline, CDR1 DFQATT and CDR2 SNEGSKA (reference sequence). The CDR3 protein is CSARTSNEQFF. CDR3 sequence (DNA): TGCAGTGCTAGGACTAGTAATGAGCAGTTCTTC.

CDR3 sequence (DNA): TGTGCCAGCAGGGAGGGGAGGGCAGATACGCAGTATTTT. Translation: CASREGRADTQYF. The rearrangement joins TRBV28 to TRBJ2-3; TRBD2 matches 7 bases. Germline lookup yields CDR1 MDHEN and CDR2 SYDVKM. This CDR3 spans 13 amino acids. J lost 4 bases, V lost 6 bases, and 4 bases had no gene match.

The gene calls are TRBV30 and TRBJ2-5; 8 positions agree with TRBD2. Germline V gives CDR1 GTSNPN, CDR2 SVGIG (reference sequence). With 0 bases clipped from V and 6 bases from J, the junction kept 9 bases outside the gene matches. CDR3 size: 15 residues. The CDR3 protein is CAWSVRAGAQQTQYF. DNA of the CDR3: TGTGCCTGGAGTGTACGAGCGGGGGCCCAGCAGACCCAGTACTTC. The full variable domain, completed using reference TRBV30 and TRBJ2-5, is SQTIHQWPATLVQPVGSPLSLECTVEGTSNPNLYWYRQAAGRGLQLLFYSVGIGQISSEVPQNLSASRPQDRQFILSSKKLLLSDSGFYLCAWSVRAGAQQTQYFGPGTRLLVL.

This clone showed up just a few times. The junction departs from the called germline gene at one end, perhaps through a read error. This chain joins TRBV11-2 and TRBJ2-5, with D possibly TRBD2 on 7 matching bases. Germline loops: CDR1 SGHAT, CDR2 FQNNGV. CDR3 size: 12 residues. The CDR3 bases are TGTGCCAGCAGACCCGATGGTGGGGGGGCCGACTTC. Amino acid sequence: CASRPDGGGADF.

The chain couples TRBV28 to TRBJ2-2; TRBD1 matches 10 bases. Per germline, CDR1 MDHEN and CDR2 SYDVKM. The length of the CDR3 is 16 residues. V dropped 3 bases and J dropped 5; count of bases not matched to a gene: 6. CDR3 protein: CASSFVTGGLTGELFF. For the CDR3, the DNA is TGTGCCAGCAGTTTTGTGACAGGGGGCCTGACCGGGGAGCTGTTTTTT.

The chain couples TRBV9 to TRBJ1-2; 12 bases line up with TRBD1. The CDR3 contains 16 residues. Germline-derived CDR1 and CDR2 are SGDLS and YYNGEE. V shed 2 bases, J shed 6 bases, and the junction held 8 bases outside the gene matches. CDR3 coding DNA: TGTGCCAGCAGCGTCCGGGACAGGGGGCTCATTAATGGCTACACCTTC. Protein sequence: CASSVRDRGLINGYTF.

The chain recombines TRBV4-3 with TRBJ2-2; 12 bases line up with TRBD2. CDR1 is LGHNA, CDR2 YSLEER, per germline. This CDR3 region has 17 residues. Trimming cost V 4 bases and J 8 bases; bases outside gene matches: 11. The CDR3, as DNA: TGCGCCAGCAGCCGCCGACTAGCGGGGGAGGAAGCTGGGGAGCTGTTTTTT. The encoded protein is CASSRRLAGEEAGELFF.

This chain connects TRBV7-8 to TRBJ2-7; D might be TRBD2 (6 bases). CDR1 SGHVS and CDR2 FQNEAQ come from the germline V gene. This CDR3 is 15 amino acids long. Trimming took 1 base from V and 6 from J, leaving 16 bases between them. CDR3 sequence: CASSLGGGTSGEQYF. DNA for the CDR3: TGTGCCAGCAGCTTAGGTGGGGGGACTTCTGGCGAGCAGTACTTC.

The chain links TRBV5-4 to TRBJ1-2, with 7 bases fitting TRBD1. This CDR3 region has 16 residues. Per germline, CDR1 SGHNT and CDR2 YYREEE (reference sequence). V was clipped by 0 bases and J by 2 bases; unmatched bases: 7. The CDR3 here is CASSLVMGRGNYGYTF. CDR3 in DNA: TGTGCCAGCAGCTTGGTCATGGGCAGGGGGAACTATGGCTACACCTTC.

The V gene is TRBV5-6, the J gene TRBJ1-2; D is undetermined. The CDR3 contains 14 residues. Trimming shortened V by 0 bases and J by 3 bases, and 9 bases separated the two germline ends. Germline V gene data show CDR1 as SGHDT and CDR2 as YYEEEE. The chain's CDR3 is CASSLATLDYGYTF. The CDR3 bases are TGTGCCAGCAGCTTGGCCACGCTAGACTATGGCTACACCTTC.

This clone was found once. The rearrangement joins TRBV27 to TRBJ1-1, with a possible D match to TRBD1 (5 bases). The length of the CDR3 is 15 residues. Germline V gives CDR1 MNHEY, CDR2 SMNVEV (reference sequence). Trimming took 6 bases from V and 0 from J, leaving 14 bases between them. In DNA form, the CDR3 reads TGTGCCAGCAGAAGTTGGGGGGACTTGAACACTGAAGCTTTCTTT. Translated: CASRSWGDLNTEAFF.

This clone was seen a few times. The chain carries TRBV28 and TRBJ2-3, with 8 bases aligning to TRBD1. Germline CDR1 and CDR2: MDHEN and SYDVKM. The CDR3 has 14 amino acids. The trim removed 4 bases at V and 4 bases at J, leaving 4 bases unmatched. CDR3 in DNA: TGTGCCAGCAGTTCCAGGGGGCGCGCAGATACGCAGTATTTT. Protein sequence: CASSSRGRADTQYF.

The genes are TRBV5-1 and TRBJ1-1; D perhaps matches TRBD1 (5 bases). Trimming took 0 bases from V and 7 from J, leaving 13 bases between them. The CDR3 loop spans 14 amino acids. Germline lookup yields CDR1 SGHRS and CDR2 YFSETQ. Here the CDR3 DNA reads TGCGCCAGCAGCTTGGAGGCAGGGTTGGGTGAAGCTTTCTTT. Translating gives CASSLEAGLGEAFF.

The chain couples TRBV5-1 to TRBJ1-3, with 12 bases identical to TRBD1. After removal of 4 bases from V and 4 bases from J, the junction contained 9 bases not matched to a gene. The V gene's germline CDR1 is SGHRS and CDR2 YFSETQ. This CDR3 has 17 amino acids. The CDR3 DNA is TGCGCCAGCAGCCTATGGGGACAGGGGGCATCGGGAAACACCATATATTTT. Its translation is CASSLWGQGASGNTIYF.

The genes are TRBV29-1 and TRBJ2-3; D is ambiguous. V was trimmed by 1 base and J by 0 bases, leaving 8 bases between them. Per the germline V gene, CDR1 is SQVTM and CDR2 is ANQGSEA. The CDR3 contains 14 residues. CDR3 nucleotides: TGCAGCGTTGAAGTGGGCTGGAGCACAGATACGCAGTATTTT. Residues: CSVEVGWSTDTQYF.

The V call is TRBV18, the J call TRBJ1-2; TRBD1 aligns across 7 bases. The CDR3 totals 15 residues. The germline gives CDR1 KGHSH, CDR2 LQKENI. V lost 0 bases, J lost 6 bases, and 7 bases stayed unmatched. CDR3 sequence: CASSPPARGVDGYTF. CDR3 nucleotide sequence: TGTGCCAGCTCACCACCGGCCAGGGGGGTGGATGGCTACACCTTC. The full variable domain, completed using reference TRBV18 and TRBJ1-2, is NAGVMQNPRHLVRRRGQEARLRCSPMKGHSHVYWYRQLPEEGLKFMVYLQKENIIDESGMPKERFSAEFPKEGPSILRIQQVVRGDSAAYFCASSPPARGVDGYTFGSGTRLTVV.

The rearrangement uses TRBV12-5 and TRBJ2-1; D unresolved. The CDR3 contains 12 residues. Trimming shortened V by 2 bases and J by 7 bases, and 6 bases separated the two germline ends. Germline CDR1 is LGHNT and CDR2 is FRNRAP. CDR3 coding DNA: TGTGCTAGTGGTTTGATCCGTAATGAGCAGTTCTTC. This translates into CASGLIRNEQFF.